Below are 14 T cell receptor beta chains sequenced from a single sample in a study of vaccination and CD4 T cells after COVID-19. Cultured CD4+ T cell DNA was sequenced using the Oncomine TCR Beta short-read assay. TCRdb fed the PCR reads into MiXCR, producing one record per CDR3 protein. The sample includes 6,500 to 10,000 distinct CDR3 sequences, over 50% of them seen just once. Treatment of the sample: approximately 11-day PBMC culture with coronavirus spike peptide pools or control peptides (ViraFEST assay). No cognate antigen is known for these TCRs. The sample consisted of cultured CD4+ T cells from blood, taken after SARS-CoV-2 vaccination. The receptors shown here come from a human donor with COVID-19.

This rearrangement joins TRBV7-2 to TRBJ2-2, with TRBD1 matching over 7 bases. This CDR3 contains 16 residues. Per the germline V gene, CDR1 is SGHTA and CDR2 is FQGNSA. The junction had 6 bases not matched to a gene; V was cut back by 5 bases and J by 0 bases. Here the CDR3 DNA reads TGTGCCAGCAGCCAGGACAGGATCACGAACACCGGGGAGCTGTTTTTT. It specifies CASSQDRITNTGELFF.

The V and J genes are TRBV3-1 and TRBJ2-2, with D maybe TRBD2 (7 bases). This CDR3 has 15 amino acids. Looked up from germline, CDR1 is LGHDT and CDR2 is YNNKEL (reference sequence). The V end lost 2 bases, the J end lost 5 bases, and 12 bases lay between the germline ends. CDR3 region: CASSQRGASTGELFF. The CDR3 bases are TGTGCCAGCAGCCAACGGGGGGCGAGTACCGGGGAGCTGTTTTTT.

The chain uses TRBV11-3 and TRBJ2-1, with D hard to call. Trimming removed 5 bases from V and 9 bases from J, with 11 bases in between. Germline V CDR1 and CDR2: SGHNT, YENEEA. CDR3 length equals 12 residues. CDR3 nucleotide sequence: TGTGCCAGCAGCAAAGACCCAGGTGAGCAGTTCTTC. Its protein product is CASSKDPGEQFF. The entire variable domain, with the rest obtained from reference TRBV11-3 and TRBJ2-1, is as follows: EAGVVQSPRYKIIEKKQPVAFWCNPISGHNTLYWYLQNLGQGPELLIRYENEEAVDDSQLPKDRFSAERLKGVDSTLKIQPAELGDSAVYLCASSKDPGEQFFGPGTRLTVL.

The chain joins TRBV18 to TRBJ2-5; D gene uncertain. Per the germline V gene, CDR1 is KGHSH and CDR2 is LQKENI. The length of the CDR3 is 14 residues. The germline V and J ends were trimmed by 0 bases and 1 base, with 6 bases remaining between them. The CDR3 sequence is CASSPPSGQETQYF. In DNA, the CDR3 is TGTGCCAGCTCACCACCCTCAGGCCAAGAGACCCAGTACTTC.

With regard to this clonotype: Germline and junction disagree at one end, which may indicate a read error. The CDR3 region is CASSLTAGGDETQYF. The CDR3 bases are TGTGCTAGCAGCTTAACGGCAGGGGGGGACGAGACCCAGTACTTC. V gene TRBV7-7 combines with J gene TRBJ2-5; perhaps D is TRBD1 or TRBD2 (7 bases each). The V gene's germline CDR1 is SSHAT and CDR2 FNYEAQ (reference sequence). The CDR3 covers 15 residues.

This clonotype has only a few counts. J is TRBJ1-2 and V is TRBV28, with D unclear. Germline loops: CDR1 MDHEN, CDR2 SYDVKM. V was cut by 10 bases and J by 6 bases, with 6 bases left in between. The CDR3 contains 9 residues. This chain's CDR3 is CATHNGYTF. The CDR3 DNA sequence: TGTGCCACCCATAATGGCTACACCTTC.

The chain employs TRBV14 and TRBJ1-5, with 9 positions matching TRBD1. Germline assignment: CDR1 SGHDN and CDR2 FVKESK. V shed 1 base, J shed 4 bases, and the junction held 8 bases outside the gene matches. CDR3 size: 17 residues. The DNA for the CDR3 is TGTGCCAGCAGCCAAGTGGGGGACAGGGAGGGAAATCAGCCCCAGCATTTT. Amino acid sequence: CASSQVGDREGNQPQHF.

This clonotype has more than one count but fewer than ten. The chain couples TRBV27 to TRBJ1-6; perhaps TRBD1 as D (5 bases). Germline V gene sequence: CDR1 MNHEY, CDR2 SMNVEV (reference sequence). The V end lost 5 bases, the J end lost 1 base, and 15 bases lay between the germline ends. The CDR3 covers 17 residues. The CDR3, as DNA: TGTGCCAGCAGTGGACCGGGGACGAGGTCCTATAATTCACCCCTCCACTTT. Protein product: CASSGPGTRSYNSPLHF.

The chain has TRBV7-9 and TRBJ2-1; 7 nucleotides agree with TRBD1. The CDR3 loop spans 14 amino acids. Germline trimming cut 5 bases from V and 15 bases from J; bases unmatched to any gene: 16. Germline CDR1 SEHNR, CDR2 FQNEAQ (reference sequence). As DNA, the CDR3 is TGTGCCAGCAGCCCACCATCAGGACAGGTCGCGTCGTTCTTC. Translating gives CASSPPSGQVASFF. Together with reference TRBV7-9 and TRBJ2-1, the CDR3 gives the full variable domain: DTGVSQNPRHKITKRGQNVTFRCDPISEHNRLYWYRQTLGQGPEFLTYFQNEAQLEKSRLLSDRFSAERPKGSFSTLEIQRTEQGDSAMYLCASSPPSGQVASFFGPGTRLTVL.

This clonotype was observed a few times. The chain uses TRBV6-5 and TRBJ2-3, with a tentative D call TRBD1 (6 bases). Between the trimmed V and J ends, which lost 0 bases and 4 bases, there was a span of 14 bases. CDR1 MNHEY and CDR2 SVGAGI come from the germline V gene. The CDR3 covers 16 residues. CDR3 sequence reads: CASSYSTGVMADTQYF. CDR3 in DNA: TGTGCCAGCAGTTACTCGACAGGTGTGATGGCAGATACGCAGTATTTT.

This clonotype has only a few counts. V is TRBV30 and J is TRBJ1-2; D is undetermined. There are 15 residues in the CDR3. From germline, CDR1 is GTSNPN and CDR2 SVGIG (reference sequence). Trimming removed 2 bases from V and 7 bases from J, with 20 bases in between. The CDR3 loop is CAWSTYGQRAIGYTF. The CDR3 DNA is TGTGCCTGGAGTACTTATGGGCAGAGGGCCATTGGCTACACCTTC. Full variable domain (rest looked up from reference TRBV30 and TRBJ1-2): SQTIHQWPATLVQPVGSPLSLECTVEGTSNPNLYWYRQAAGRGLQLLFYSVGIGQISSEVPQNLSASRPQDRQFILSSKKLLLSDSGFYLCAWSTYGQRAIGYTFGSGTRLTVV.

The chain joins TRBV28 to TRBJ2-7; D is perhaps TRBD1 (5 bases). The CDR3 contains 16 residues. The V end was cut by 1 base, the J end by 6 bases, with 19 bases between. Germline V gives CDR1 MDHEN, CDR2 SYDVKM. CDR3 bases: TGTGCCAGCAGTTTATCCATTGCCTCAGGGTCGGGCGAGCAGTACTTC. Its protein is CASSLSIASGSGEQYF. Using reference TRBV28 and TRBJ2-7 for the parts outside the CDR3, the full variable domain is DVKVTQSSRYLVKRTGEKVFLECVQDMDHENMFWYRQDPGLGLRLIYFSYDVKMKEKGDIPEGYSVSREKKERFSLILESASTNQTSMYLCASSLSIASGSGEQYFGPGTRLTVT.

This clonotype has a handful of counts. V and J are TRBV6-1 and TRBJ1-1, with D perhaps TRBD1 (5 bases). Trimming left V 8 bases short and J 4 bases short, with 20 bases between. CDR1 MNHNS and CDR2 SASEGT come from the germline V gene. The CDR3 contains 15 residues. Here the CDR3 DNA reads TGTGCCAGCTTTCTTCCCGGGACTCAGACCACTGAAGCTTTCTTT. Translating gives CASFLPGTQTTEAFF.

The rearrangement uses TRBV5-4 and TRBJ1-2; D call uncertain. The V and J ends lost 0 bases and 1 base respectively, with 7 bases between them. The CDR3 is made up of 14 amino acids. Looked up from germline, CDR1 is SGHNT and CDR2 is YYREEE (reference sequence). CDR3 nucleotide sequence: TGTGCCAGCAGCTTGGAGGTCCTTAACTATGGCTACACCTTC. It encodes CASSLEVLNYGYTF.